This TCR beta chain was recovered during a study of shared clonotypes between healthy human individuals. Study-level background: Donors had three CD4 naive, three CD4 memory, two CD8 naive and one CD8 memory plate apiece.

The V end lost 1 base, the J end lost 1 base, and 5 bases lay between the germline ends. Germline CDR1 reads MDHEN; CDR2 reads SYDVKM. The CDR3 contains 14 residues. On this clone itself: No antigen is known for it. Other DNA sequences in the sample encode the same CDR3.

Study-wide results and limits: Against clonotypes common to all four donors, non-shared ones had lower generation probabilities. A handful of donors showed sharing of about 4.8% of naive CD4 clonotypes. Rarefaction showed sorted-subset sequencing was incomplete despite large depth.

Profiled with immunoSEQ multiplex PCR; TCRdb holds only in-frame clones, not every one. The table lists about 1.1 million clones, 75% to 80% of them singletons, with roughly 0.61% in the top ten. The rearrangement links TRBV28 to TRBJ1-5, with no clear D. The receptor was derived from a man younger than 30 in good health. Some clones in this sample may be carry-over from other donors' samples. The sample consisted of memory CD4+ T cells from PBMCs. The sample's subset: CD45RA-negative fraction. The CDR3 DNA sequence: TGTGCCAGCAGTTTATCGGTAAGCAATCAGCCCCAGCATTTT. Translated: CASSLSVSNQPQHF.